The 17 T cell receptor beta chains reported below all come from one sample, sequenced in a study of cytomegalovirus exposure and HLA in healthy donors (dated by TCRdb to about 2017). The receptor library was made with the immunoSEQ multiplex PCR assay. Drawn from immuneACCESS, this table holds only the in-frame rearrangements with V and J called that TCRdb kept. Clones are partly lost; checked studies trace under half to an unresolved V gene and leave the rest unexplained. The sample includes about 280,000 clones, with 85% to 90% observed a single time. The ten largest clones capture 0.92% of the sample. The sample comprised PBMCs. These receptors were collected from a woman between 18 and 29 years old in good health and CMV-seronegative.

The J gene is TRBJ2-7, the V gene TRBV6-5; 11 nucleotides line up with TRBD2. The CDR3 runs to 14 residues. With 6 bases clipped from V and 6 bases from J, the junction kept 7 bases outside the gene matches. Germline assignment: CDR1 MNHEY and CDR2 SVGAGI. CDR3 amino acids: CASSLAGGFIEQYF. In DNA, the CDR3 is TGTGCCAGCAGCCTAGCGGGGGGATTCATCGAGCAGTACTTC.

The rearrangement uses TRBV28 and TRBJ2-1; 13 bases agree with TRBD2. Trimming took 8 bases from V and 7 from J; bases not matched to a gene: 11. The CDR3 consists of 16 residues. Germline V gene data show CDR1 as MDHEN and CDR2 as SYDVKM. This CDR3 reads CASDGLAGDFSNEQFF. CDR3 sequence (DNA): TGTGCCAGCGACGGACTAGCGGGAGATTTTAGTAATGAGCAGTTCTTC.

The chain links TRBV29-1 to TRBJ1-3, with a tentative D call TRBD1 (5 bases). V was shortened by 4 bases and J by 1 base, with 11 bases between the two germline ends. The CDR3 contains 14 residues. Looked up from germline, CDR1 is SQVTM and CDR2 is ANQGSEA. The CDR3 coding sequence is TGCAGCGTTGGCGCTGCAGGGTCTGGAAACACCATATATTTT. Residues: CSVGAAGSGNTIYF.

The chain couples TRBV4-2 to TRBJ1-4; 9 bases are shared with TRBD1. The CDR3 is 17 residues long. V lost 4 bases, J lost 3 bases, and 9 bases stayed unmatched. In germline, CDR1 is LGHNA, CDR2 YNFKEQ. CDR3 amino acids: CASSRTRDRVANEKLFF. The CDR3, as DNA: TGTGCCAGCAGCCGGACGCGGGACAGGGTAGCTAATGAAAAACTGTTTTTT.

CDR3 nucleotide sequence: TGTGCCAGCAGCGGGGCGAATAGCAATCAGCCCCAGCATTTT. This codes for CASSGANSNQPQHF. The chain is built from TRBV9 and TRBJ1-5; no reliable D call. The CDR3 totals 14 residues. V was pared by 3 bases and J by 0 bases, with 7 bases between. The germline V gene has CDR1 SGDLS and CDR2 YYNGEE.

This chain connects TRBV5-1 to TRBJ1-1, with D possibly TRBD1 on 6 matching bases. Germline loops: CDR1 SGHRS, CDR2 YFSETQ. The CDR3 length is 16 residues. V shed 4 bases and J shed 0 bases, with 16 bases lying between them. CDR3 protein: CASSHDRSRMNTEAFF. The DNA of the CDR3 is TGCGCCAGCAGCCATGACAGGTCACGAATGAACACTGAAGCTTTCTTT.

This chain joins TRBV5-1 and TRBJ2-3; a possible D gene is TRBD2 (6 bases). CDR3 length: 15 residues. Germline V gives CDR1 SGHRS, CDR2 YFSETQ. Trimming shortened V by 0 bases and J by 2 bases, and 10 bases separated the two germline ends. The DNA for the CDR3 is TGCGCCAGCAGCTTGGAAGGAGGGGTCACAGATACGCAGTATTTT. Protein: CASSLEGGVTDTQYF. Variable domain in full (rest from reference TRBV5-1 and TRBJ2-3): KAGVTQTPRYLIKTRGQQVTLSCSPISGHRSVSWYQQTPGQGLQFLFEYFSETQRNKGNFPGRFSGRQFSNSRSEMNVSTLELGDSALYLCASSLEGGVTDTQYFGPGTRLTVL.

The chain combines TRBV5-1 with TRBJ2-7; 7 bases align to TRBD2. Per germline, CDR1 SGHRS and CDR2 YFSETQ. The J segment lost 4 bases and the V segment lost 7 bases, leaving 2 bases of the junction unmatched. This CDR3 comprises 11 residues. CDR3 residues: CASGGEYEQYF. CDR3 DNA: TGCGCCAGCGGGGGGGAGTACGAGCAGTACTTC.

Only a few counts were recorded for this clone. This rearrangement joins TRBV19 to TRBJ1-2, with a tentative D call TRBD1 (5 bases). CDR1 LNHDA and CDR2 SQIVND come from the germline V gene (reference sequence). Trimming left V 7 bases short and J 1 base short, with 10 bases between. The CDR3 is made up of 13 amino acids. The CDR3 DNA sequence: TGTGCCAGTATGGGGGGGGTTAACTATGGCTACACCTTC. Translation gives CASMGGVNYGYTF.

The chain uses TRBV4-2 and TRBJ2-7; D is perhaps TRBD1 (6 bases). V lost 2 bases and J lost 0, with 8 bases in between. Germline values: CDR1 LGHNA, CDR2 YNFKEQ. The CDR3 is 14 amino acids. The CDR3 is CASSQPTGSYEQYF. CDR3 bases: TGTGCCAGCAGCCAACCGACAGGCTCCTACGAGCAGTACTTC.

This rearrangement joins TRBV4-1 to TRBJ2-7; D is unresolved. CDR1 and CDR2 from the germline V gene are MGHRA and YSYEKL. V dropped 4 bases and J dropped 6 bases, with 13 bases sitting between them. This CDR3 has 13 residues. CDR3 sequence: CASSPRTTVEQYF. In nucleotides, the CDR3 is TGCGCCAGCAGCCCACGCACGACTGTCGAGCAGTACTTC.

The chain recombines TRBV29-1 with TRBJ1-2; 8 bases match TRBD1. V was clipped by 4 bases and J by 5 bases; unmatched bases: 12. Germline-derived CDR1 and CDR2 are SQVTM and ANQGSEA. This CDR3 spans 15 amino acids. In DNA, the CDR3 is TGCAGCGTTGGGACTATAGGGACAGGAGGGTATGGCTACACCTTC. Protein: CSVGTIGTGGYGYTF.

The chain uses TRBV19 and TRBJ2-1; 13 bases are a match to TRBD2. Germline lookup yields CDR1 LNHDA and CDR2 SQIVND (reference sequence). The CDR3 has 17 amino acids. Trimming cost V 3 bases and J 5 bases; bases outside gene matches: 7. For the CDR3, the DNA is TGTGCCAGTAGTATCTCTACTAGCGGGAGGGCTAACAATGAGCAGTTCTTC. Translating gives CASSISTSGRANNEQFF.

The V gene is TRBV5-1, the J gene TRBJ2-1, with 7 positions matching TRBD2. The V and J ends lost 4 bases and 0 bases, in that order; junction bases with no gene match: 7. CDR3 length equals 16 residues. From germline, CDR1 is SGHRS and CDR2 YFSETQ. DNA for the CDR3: TGCGCCAGCAGCCCGCTATGGACTAGCTCCTACAATGAGCAGTTCTTC. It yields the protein CASSPLWTSSYNEQFF.

This CDR3 reads CASSLYRVSANEKLFF. CDR3 DNA: TGTGCCAGCAGCTTGTACCGGGTTTCGGCTAATGAAAAACTGTTTTTT. J is TRBJ1-4 and V is TRBV5-8, with no clear D. Trimming took 1 base from V and 3 from J, leaving 13 bases between them. The CDR3 contains 16 residues. Per germline, CDR1 SGHTS and CDR2 YDEGEE.

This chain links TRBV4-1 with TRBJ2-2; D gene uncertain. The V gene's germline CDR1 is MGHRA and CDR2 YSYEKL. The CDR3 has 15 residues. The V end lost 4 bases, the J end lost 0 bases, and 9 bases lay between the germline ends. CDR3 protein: CASSPLETNTGELFF. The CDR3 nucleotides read TGCGCCAGCAGCCCTTTAGAGACGAACACCGGGGAGCTGTTTTTT.

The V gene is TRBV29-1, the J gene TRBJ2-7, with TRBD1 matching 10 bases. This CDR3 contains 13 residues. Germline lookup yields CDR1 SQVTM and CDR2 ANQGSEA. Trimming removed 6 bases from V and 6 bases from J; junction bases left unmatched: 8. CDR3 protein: CSVTGQGGGEQYF. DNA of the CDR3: TGCAGCGTAACTGGACAGGGGGGTGGCGAGCAGTACTTC.